A single T cell receptor (beta chain) is shown here with its context. The target antigen is unknown. The germline gene is not matched at one end of the junction; a read error may be the cause. This entry comes from a study of shared clonotypes between healthy human individuals. Study-wide results and limits: Clonotype sharing across donors was expected to vary with sequencing depth.

Assay runs were performed at deep level. Some clones are missing from TCRdb's copy, which holds only in-frame ones; the method was immunoSEQ multiplex PCR. The sample consists of approximately 530,000 clones, approximately 95% of them appearing once. The sequence was collected from a woman younger than 45 in good health. The sequencing input was naive CD4+ T cells sorted from blood. This sample's subset: CD45RA+ positively selected.

The CDR3 coding sequence is TGTGCCAGCAGTTTCTTAGCCGCGCCCTCCTCCGAGCAGTACTTC. It codes for CASSFLAAPSSEQYF. The chain employs TRBV27 and TRBJ2-7; the D is unclear. Germline loops: CDR1 MNHEY, CDR2 SMNVEV (reference sequence). The CDR3 sequence is 15 residues long.